The 19 T cell receptor beta chains below all came from one sample that was sequenced in a study of CD8+ T cells in alopecia areata. As to treatment: oral pan-JAK inhibitor, 5-10 mg twice daily. Reverse transcribed after extraction, RNA yielded cDNA as the sequencing template. Clones were sequenced by immunoSEQ multiplex PCR, and TCRdb holds only the in-frame ones, with some missing. The data contain fewer than 250,000 clones, less than 50% of them singletons. Material: CD4+ T cells sorted from blood, obtained around week 37, from a patient treated with tofacitinib. Receptor source: a human donor with alopecia areata.

This chain joins TRBV2 and TRBJ2-3; 12 nucleotides match TRBD2. Unmatched junction bases numbered 1, after V lost 6 bases and J lost 0 bases. CDR1 and CDR2 from the germline V gene are SNHLY and FYNNEI. The CDR3 loop spans 15 amino acids. The CDR3 DNA is TGTGCCAGCAGGGGGACTAGCGGGAGCACAGATACGCAGTATTTT. This gives the protein CASRGTSGSTDTQYF.

The chain is built from TRBV11-2 and TRBJ2-5; 9 nucleotides agree with TRBD1. V trimming: 4 bases; J trimming: 4 bases; junction bases outside the gene matches: 10. The CDR3 has 16 amino acids. Germline CDR1 SGHAT, CDR2 FQNNGV. CDR3 residues: CASSSLDRGKAETQYF. As DNA, the CDR3 is TGTGCCAGCAGCTCCCTAGACAGGGGGAAGGCAGAGACCCAGTACTTC. Full variable domain (remainder filled in from reference TRBV11-2 and TRBJ2-5): EAGVAQSPRYKIIEKRQSVAFWCNPISGHATLYWYQQILGQGPKLLIQFQNNGVVDDSQLPKDRFSAERLKGVDSTLKIQPAKLEDSAVYLCASSSLDRGKAETQYFGPGTRLLVL.

The chain has TRBV29-1 and TRBJ2-3, with 8 bases identical to TRBD2. The CDR3 consists of 14 residues. Germline assignment: CDR1 SQVTM and CDR2 ANQGSEA. V shed 8 bases and J 4 bases; nucleotides not matched to a gene: 11. The CDR3 nucleotides read TGCAGCCTGAGCCGGAGACTAGCGCCAGATACGCAGTATTTT. It codes for CSLSRRLAPDTQYF.

The chain has TRBV2 and TRBJ2-2; D gene uncertain. The germline V gene encodes CDR1 SNHLY and CDR2 FYNNEI. CDR3 length: 11 amino acids. V lost 6 bases and J 6 bases, leaving 5 bases between the germline ends. Here the CDR3 reads CASRLAGELFF. CDR3 nucleotides: TGTGCCAGCAGGTTAGCCGGGGAGCTGTTTTTT.

The V call is TRBV5-1, the J call TRBJ2-7; 7 bases map to TRBD1. This CDR3 contains 12 residues. The trim removed 3 bases at V and 6 bases at J, leaving 3 bases unmatched. Germline assignment: CDR1 SGHRS and CDR2 YFSETQ. CDR3 protein: CASSSDRAEQYF. The CDR3 DNA sequence: TGCGCCAGCAGCTCCGACAGGGCCGAGCAGTACTTC. Using reference TRBV5-1 and TRBJ2-7 for the parts outside the CDR3, the full variable domain is KAGVTQTPRYLIKTRGQQVTLSCSPISGHRSVSWYQQTPGQGLQFLFEYFSETQRNKGNFPGRFSGRQFSNSRSEMNVSTLELGDSALYLCASSSDRAEQYFGPGTRLTVT.

The chain carries TRBV5-1 and TRBJ2-7, with TRBD1 matching 10 bases. This CDR3 region has 18 residues. In germline, CDR1 is SGHRS, CDR2 YFSETQ. Unmatched junction bases numbered 13, after V lost 4 bases and J lost 0 bases. The CDR3 sequence: CASSLRTGGNTFSYEQYF. For the CDR3, the DNA is TGCGCCAGCAGCCTTAGGACAGGGGGAAACACTTTCTCCTACGAGCAGTACTTC.

The V call is TRBV7-2, the J call TRBJ1-5, with TRBD1 matching over 8 bases. The V gene's germline CDR1 is SGHTA and CDR2 FQGNSA. Trimming cost V 2 bases and J 6 bases; bases outside gene matches: 6. The CDR3 length is 15 residues. The CDR3 loop is CASSLQGAAGQPQHF. The CDR3 nucleotides read TGTGCCAGCAGCTTACAGGGGGCGGCGGGTCAGCCCCAGCATTTT.

This clone has only one observation. This sequence joins TRBV4-1 and TRBJ2-7; 12 positions match TRBD2. The CDR3 is 18 amino acids. V dropped 1 base and J dropped 4; count of bases not matched to a gene: 11. The germline gives CDR1 MGHRA, CDR2 YSYEKL. The CDR3 nucleotides read TGCGCCAGCAGCCAAGGGGGGCTAGCGGGAGGGCCGAGTTACGAGCAGTACTTC. Translating it yields CASSQGGLAGGPSYEQYF.

In this sample, this clone turned up a few times. The V and J genes are TRBV7-8 and TRBJ2-1; 7 bases align to TRBD2. The ends lost 2 bases at V and 9 bases at J; junction bases unmatched: 7. This CDR3 comprises 14 residues. Germline-derived CDR1 and CDR2 are SGHVS and FQNEAQ. CDR3 sequence: CASSLRAGEIEQFF. CDR3 nucleotides: TGTGCCAGCAGCTTACGGGCGGGAGAAATTGAGCAGTTCTTC. The variable domain in full, completed from reference TRBV7-8 and TRBJ2-1, reads GAGVSQSPRYKVAKRGQDVALRCDPISGHVSLFWYQQALGQGPEFLTYFQNEAQLDKSGLPSDRFFAERPEGSVSTLKIQRTQQEDSAVYLCASSLRAGEIEQFFGPGTRLTVL.

Only a few counts were recorded for this clone. The V call is TRBV5-5, the J call TRBJ2-4; 8 bases map to TRBD1. CDR1 is SGHKS and CDR2 is YYEKEE in the germline V gene (reference sequence). J lost 8 bases, V lost 2 bases, and 12 bases had no gene match. The CDR3 covers 16 residues. The CDR3 DNA reads TGTGCCAGCAGCTTATGGACAGGGCTGGTATCATACATTCAGTACTTC. Translating gives CASSLWTGLVSYIQYF.

This clone was seen a few times. The chain employs TRBV30 and TRBJ1-5; 7 bases line up with TRBD1. Trimming at V came to 2 bases and at J to 5 bases, leaving 6 bases not matched to a gene. Germline-derived CDR1 and CDR2 are GTSNPN and SVGIG (reference sequence). The CDR3 is 14 amino acids. CDR3 residues: CAWSRGRRDQPQHF. As DNA, the CDR3 is TGTGCCTGGAGTAGGGGGCGTAGGGATCAGCCCCAGCATTTT.

The CDR3 sequence is CASSHPGQGKTQYF. CDR3 coding DNA: TGCGCCAGCAGCCATCCCGGACAGGGTAAGACCCAGTACTTC. The chain combines TRBV4-1 with TRBJ2-5, with 8 bases identical to TRBD1. Germline V CDR1 and CDR2: MGHRA, YSYEKL. Trimming cost V 3 bases and J 6 bases; bases outside gene matches: 6. This CDR3 spans 14 amino acids.

This clone was detected only a few times. V usage is TRBV30 and J usage is TRBJ2-2, with a weak D call TRBD1 (5 bases). The germline V gene has CDR1 GTSNPN and CDR2 SVGIG (reference sequence). This CDR3 contains 14 residues. The V and J ends lost 4 bases and 0 bases respectively, with 9 bases between them. The CDR3 sequence: CAWIRQTNTGELFF. CDR3 in DNA: TGTGCCTGGATACGACAGACGAACACCGGGGAGCTGTTTTTT.

This clone has only a few counts. The chain has TRBV5-1 and TRBJ2-5; the D is unclear. Trimming stripped 2 bases from V and 2 bases from J, with 10 bases between. Per the germline V gene, CDR1 is SGHRS and CDR2 is YFSETQ. CDR3 size: 14 residues. The CDR3 region is CASSFPGRQETQYF. The DNA of the CDR3 is TGCGCCAGCAGCTTCCCCGGACGTCAAGAGACCCAGTACTTC.

The chain couples TRBV28 to TRBJ2-7; weak D call: TRBD1 (5 bases). This CDR3 region has 13 residues. Germline CDR1 and CDR2: MDHEN and SYDVKM. V dropped 3 bases and J dropped 0 bases, with 6 bases sitting between them. CDR3 DNA sequence: TGTGCCAGCAGTTTCCAGGGCTCCTACGAGCAGTACTTC. Translating it yields CASSFQGSYEQYF.

The chain employs TRBV7-9 and TRBJ2-7; D may be TRBD1 (6 bases). Trimming left V 11 bases short and J 5 bases short, with 16 bases between. CDR1 is SEHNR, CDR2 FQNEAQ, per germline (reference sequence). The CDR3 length is 12 residues. In nucleotides, the CDR3 is TGTGCCTCCCGGGCAGGGGCGAACGAGCAGTACTTC. It translates to CASRAGANEQYF.

The chain employs TRBV28 and TRBJ2-7; D ambiguous. Per germline, CDR1 MDHEN and CDR2 SYDVKM. This CDR3 contains 13 residues. Trimming left V 4 bases short and J 6 bases short, with 13 bases between. The CDR3 sequence: CASSWLKIGEQYF. CDR3 DNA: TGTGCCAGCAGTTGGCTAAAAATAGGCGAGCAGTACTTC.

The chain employs TRBV7-2 and TRBJ2-7; TRBD2 matches at 10 bases. The J segment lost 6 bases and the V segment lost 2 bases, leaving 1 base of the junction unmatched. This CDR3 has 13 amino acids. Germline CDR1 reads SGHTA; CDR2 reads FQGNSA. The CDR3 DNA reads as TGTGCCAGCAGCTTAACTAGCGGGACCGAGCAGTACTTC. Its translation is CASSLTSGTEQYF.

This chain links TRBV6-6 with TRBJ1-2; D may be TRBD1 (5 bases). V lost 2 bases to trimming and J lost 4 bases, with 5 bases between them. This CDR3 spans 12 amino acids. Germline CDR1 MNHNY, CDR2 SVGAGI (reference sequence). Here the CDR3 reads CASSYDSYGYTF. The DNA for the CDR3 is TGTGCCAGCAGTTACGACAGCTATGGCTACACCTTC.